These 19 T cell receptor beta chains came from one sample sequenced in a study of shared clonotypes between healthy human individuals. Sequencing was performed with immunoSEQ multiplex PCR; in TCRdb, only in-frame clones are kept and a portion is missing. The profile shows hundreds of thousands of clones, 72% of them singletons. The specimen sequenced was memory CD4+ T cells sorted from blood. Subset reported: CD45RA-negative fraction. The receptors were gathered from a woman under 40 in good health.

Here the CDR3 reads CASSIQAGTFQETQYF. In DNA form, the CDR3 reads TGTGCCAGTAGTATCCAAGCGGGAACCTTCCAAGAGACCCAGTACTTC. The rearrangement joins TRBV19 to TRBJ2-5, with 7 bases lining up with TRBD2. Trimming cost V 3 bases and J 1 base; bases outside gene matches: 8. The germline CDR1 and CDR2 sequences are LNHDA and SQIVND (reference sequence). The CDR3 contains 16 residues.

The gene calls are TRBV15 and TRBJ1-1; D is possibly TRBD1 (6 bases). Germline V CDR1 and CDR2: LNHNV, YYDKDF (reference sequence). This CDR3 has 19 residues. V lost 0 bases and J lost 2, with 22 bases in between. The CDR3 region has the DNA TGTGCCACCAGCAGAGAACAGGTATCCGGGACAAGTCAAAACACTGAAGCTTTCTTT. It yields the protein CATSREQVSGTSQNTEAFF.

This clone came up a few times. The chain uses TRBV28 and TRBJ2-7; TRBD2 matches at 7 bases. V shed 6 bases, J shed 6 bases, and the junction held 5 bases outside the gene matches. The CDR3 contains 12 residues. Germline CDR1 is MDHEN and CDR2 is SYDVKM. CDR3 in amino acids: CASSPPGGEQYF. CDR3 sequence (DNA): TGTGCCAGCAGCCCCCCGGGGGGCGAGCAGTACTTC. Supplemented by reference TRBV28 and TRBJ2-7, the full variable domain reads DVKVTQSSRYLVKRTGEKVFLECVQDMDHENMFWYRQDPGLGLRLIYFSYDVKMKEKGDIPEGYSVSREKKERFSLILESASTNQTSMYLCASSPPGGEQYFGPGTRLTVT.

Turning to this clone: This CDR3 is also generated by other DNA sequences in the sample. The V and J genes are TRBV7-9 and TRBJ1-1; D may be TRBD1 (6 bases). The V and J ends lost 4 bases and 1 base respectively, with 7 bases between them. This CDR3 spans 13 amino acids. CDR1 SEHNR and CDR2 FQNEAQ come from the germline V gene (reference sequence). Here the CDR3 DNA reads TGTGCCAGCAGCTCGACAGGGAACACTGAAGCTTTCTTT. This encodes CASSSTGNTEAFF.

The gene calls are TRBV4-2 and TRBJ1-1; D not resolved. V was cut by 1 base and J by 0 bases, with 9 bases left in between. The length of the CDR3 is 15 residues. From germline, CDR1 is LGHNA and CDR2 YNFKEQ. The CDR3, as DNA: TGTGCCAGCAGCCAAGCTGCAGTCTTGAACACTGAAGCTTTCTTT. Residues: CASSQAAVLNTEAFF.

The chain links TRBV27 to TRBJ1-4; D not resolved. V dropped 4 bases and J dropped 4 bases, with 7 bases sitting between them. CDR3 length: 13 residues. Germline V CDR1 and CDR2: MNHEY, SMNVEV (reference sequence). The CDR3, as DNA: TGTGCCAGCAGTTCAGAGGGTAATGAAAAACTGTTTTTT. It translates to CASSSEGNEKLFF.

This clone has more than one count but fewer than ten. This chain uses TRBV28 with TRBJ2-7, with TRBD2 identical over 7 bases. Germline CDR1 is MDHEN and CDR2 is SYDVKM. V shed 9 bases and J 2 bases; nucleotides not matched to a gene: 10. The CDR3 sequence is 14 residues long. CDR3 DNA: TGTGCCAGTCGATCCAGCGGGATACCCTACGAGCAGTACTTC. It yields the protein CASRSSGIPYEQYF.

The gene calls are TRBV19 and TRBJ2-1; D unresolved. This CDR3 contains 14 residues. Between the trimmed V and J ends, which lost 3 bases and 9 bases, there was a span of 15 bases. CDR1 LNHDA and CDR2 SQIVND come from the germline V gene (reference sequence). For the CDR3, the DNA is TGTGCCAGTAGTATTTTAAACGAACGGGTTGAGCAGTTCTTC. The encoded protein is CASSILNERVEQFF.

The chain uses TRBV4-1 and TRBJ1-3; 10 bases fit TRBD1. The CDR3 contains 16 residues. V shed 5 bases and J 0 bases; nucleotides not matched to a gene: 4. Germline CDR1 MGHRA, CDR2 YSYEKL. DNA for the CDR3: TGCGCCAGCAGCACGTGGACAGGGGGCTCTGGAAACACCATATATTTT. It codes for CASSTWTGGSGNTIYF.

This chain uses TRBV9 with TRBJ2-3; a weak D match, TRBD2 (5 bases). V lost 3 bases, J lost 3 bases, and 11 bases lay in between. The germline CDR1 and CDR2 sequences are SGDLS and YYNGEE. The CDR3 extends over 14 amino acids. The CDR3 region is CASSAELGTDTQYF. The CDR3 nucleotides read TGTGCCAGCAGCGCGGAACTAGGAACAGATACGCAGTATTTT.

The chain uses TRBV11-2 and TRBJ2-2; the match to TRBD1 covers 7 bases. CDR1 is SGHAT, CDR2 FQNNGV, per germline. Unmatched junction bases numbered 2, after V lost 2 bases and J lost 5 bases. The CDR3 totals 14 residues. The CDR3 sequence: CASSLRQGTGELFF. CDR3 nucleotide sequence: TGTGCCAGCAGCTTAAGACAGGGAACCGGGGAGCTGTTTTTT.

CDR3 in amino acids: CATSRDIEGGNTIYF. In DNA form, the CDR3 reads TGTGCCACCAGCAGAGATATTGAGGGAGGAAACACCATATATTTT. The chain links TRBV15 to TRBJ1-3; no firm D call. V lost 0 bases to trimming and J lost 4 bases, with 10 bases between them. The germline gives CDR1 LNHNV, CDR2 YYDKDF (reference sequence). The CDR3 sequence is 15 residues long.

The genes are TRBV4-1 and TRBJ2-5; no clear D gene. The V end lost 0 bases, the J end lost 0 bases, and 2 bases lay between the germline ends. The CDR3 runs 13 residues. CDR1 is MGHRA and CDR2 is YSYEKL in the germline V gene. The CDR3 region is CASSQEDQETQYF. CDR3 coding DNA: TGCGCCAGCAGCCAAGAAGACCAAGAGACCCAGTACTTC.

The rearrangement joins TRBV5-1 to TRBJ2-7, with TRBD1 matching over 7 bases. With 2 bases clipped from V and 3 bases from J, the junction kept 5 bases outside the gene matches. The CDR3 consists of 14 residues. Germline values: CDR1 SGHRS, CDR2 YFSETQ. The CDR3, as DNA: TGCGCCAGCAGCTTACAGGGGCTCGACTACGAGCAGTACTTC. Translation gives CASSLQGLDYEQYF.

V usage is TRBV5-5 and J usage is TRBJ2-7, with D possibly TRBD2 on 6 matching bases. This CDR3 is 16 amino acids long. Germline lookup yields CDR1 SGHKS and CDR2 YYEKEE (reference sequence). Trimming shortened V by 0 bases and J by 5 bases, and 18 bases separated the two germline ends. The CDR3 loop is CASSLASGTQAHEQYF. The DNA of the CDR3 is TGTGCCAGCAGCTTGGCCTCGGGGACTCAAGCTCACGAGCAGTACTTC.

DNA of the CDR3: TGTGCCAGCTCACCAGGAGGGGGGGACACTGAAGCTTTCTTT. It yields the protein CASSPGGGDTEAFF. The chain is built from TRBV18 and TRBJ1-1; the D gene is possibly TRBD1 (6 bases). The germline V gene encodes CDR1 KGHSH and CDR2 LQKENI. The CDR3 length is 14 residues. V was pared by 2 bases and J by 3 bases, with 10 bases between.

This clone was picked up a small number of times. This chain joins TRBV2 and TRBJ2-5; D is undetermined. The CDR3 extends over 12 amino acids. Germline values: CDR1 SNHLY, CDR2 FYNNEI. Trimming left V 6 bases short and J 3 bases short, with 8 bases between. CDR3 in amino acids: CASRKAEETQYF. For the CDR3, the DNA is TGTGCCAGCAGAAAGGCGGAAGAGACCCAGTACTTC.

The CDR3 region is CASSYPSREGGYTF. Here the CDR3 DNA reads TGTGCCAGCAGTTACCCCAGCAGGGAGGGTGGCTACACCTTC. The V and J genes are TRBV6-5 and TRBJ1-2; perhaps TRBD1 as D (5 bases). Trimming cost V 2 bases and J 7 bases, with 14 bases left between them. This CDR3 is 14 amino acids long. Looked up from germline, CDR1 is MNHEY and CDR2 is SVGAGI.

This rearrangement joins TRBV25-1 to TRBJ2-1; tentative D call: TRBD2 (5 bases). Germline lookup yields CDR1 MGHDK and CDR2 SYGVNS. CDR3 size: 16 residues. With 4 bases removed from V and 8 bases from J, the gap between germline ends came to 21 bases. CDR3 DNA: TGTGCCAGCAGTGGTGTTTCGGGAACAAACCGGGATGAGCAGTTCTTC. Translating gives CASSGVSGTNRDEQFF.